These 25 T cell receptor beta chains were all obtained from the same sample, sequenced in a study of blood T cell repertoires in COVID-19. Sequenced by immunoSEQ multiplex PCR; TCRdb stores in-frame clones only, minus some. The sample includes under 250,000 clones, approximately 90% of them seen just once. The sequencing sample was made of PBMCs or T cells enriched from blood (not recorded which). The origin of the receptors is a middle-aged man who had recovered from COVID-19.

The rearrangement links TRBV9 to TRBJ1-3; D not resolved. The CDR3 is 13 amino acids. Trimming cost V 0 bases and J 4 bases, with 5 bases left between them. Germline CDR1 is SGDLS and CDR2 is YYNGEE. This CDR3 reads CASSVAPGNTIYF. CDR3 nucleotide sequence: TGTGCCAGCAGCGTAGCTCCCGGAAACACCATATATTTT.

The V gene is TRBV27, the J gene TRBJ1-2; TRBD1 might be the D (6 bases). The CDR3 contains 13 residues. V lost 3 bases to trimming and J lost 4 bases, with 9 bases between them. Germline CDR1 reads MNHEY; CDR2 reads SMNVEV (reference sequence). CDR3 coding DNA: TGTGCCAGCAGTTTCGGGGGGGCCTATGGCTACACCTTC. Amino acid sequence: CASSFGGAYGYTF.

V gene TRBV7-8 combines with J gene TRBJ2-7; D is ambiguous. V lost 5 bases, J lost 2 bases, and 16 bases lay in between. CDR1 and CDR2 from the germline V gene are SGHVS and FQNEAQ. CDR3 length: 15 amino acids. CDR3: CASSGLGVEAYEQYF. The CDR3 nucleotides read TGTGCCAGCAGCGGCCTAGGAGTAGAGGCCTACGAGCAGTACTTC.

V usage is TRBV6-2 or TRBV6-3 and J usage is TRBJ2-5; 7 positions agree with TRBD1. Per the germline V gene, CDR1 is MNHEY and CDR2 is SVGEGT. With 5 bases clipped from V and 5 bases from J, the junction kept 5 bases outside the gene matches. CDR3 length equals 13 residues. The CDR3 bases are TGTGCCAGCAGTCACAGGGGTGGGGAGACCCAGTACTTC. Protein product: CASSHRGGETQYF.

This clone was counted a single time. The genes are TRBV5-1 and TRBJ1-4; TRBD1 aligns across 8 bases. CDR1 and CDR2 from the germline V gene are SGHRS and YFSETQ. The J segment lost 5 bases and the V segment lost 4 bases, leaving 10 bases of the junction unmatched. The CDR3 extends over 16 amino acids. The CDR3 reads CASSLSPGTGNEKLFF. The CDR3 nucleotides are TGCGCCAGCAGCCTATCCCCCGGGACAGGAAATGAAAAACTGTTTTTT.

In DNA form, the CDR3 reads TGCGCCAGCAGCCTGACTACGGGACAGCTCTATAATTCACCCCTCCACTTT. It translates to CASSLTTGQLYNSPLHF. This chain connects TRBV4-3 to TRBJ1-6, with 7 nucleotides matching TRBD1. J gave up 3 bases and V 4 bases, and 9 bases lay outside the gene matches. Germline CDR1 and CDR2: LGHNA and YSLEER. The CDR3 is 17 amino acids.

The chain uses TRBV5-4 and TRBJ1-1; D is unclear. CDR3 length equals 13 residues. V shed 5 bases and J shed 3 bases, with 11 bases lying between them. Germline CDR1 reads SGHNT; CDR2 reads YYREEE (reference sequence). CDR3 bases: TGTGCCAGCAGTCCGGGGAGGGACACTGAAGCTTTCTTT. Translating it yields CASSPGRDTEAFF.

The rearrangement links TRBV20-1 to TRBJ1-4; D might be TRBD1 (6 bases). The ends were cut back, 7 bases at V and 5 bases at J, with 8 bases in the middle. The CDR3 is 11 residues long. Germline values: CDR1 DFQATT, CDR2 SNEGSKA (reference sequence). For the CDR3, the DNA is TGCAGTGGAGGGGGAAATGAAAAACTGTTTTTT. The encoded protein is CSGGGNEKLFF.

CDR3 loop: CASSYQRGGENTQYF. DNA of the CDR3: TGTGCCAGCAGTTACCAGCGGGGGGGGGAAAATACGCAGTATTTT. The gene calls are TRBV6-2 or TRBV6-3 and TRBJ2-3; TRBD2 aligns across 10 bases. J gave up 7 bases and V 2 bases, and 6 bases lay outside the gene matches. From germline, CDR1 is MNHEY and CDR2 SVGEGT. This CDR3 is built from 15 residues.

This clone showed up just a few times. The chain recombines TRBV9 with TRBJ2-1; possibly TRBD1 for D (6 bases). CDR1 and CDR2 from the germline V gene are SGDLS and YYNGEE. Deletions cut 3 bases from V and 1 base from J, with 8 bases between. This CDR3 spans 14 amino acids. The CDR3 DNA is TGTGCCAGCAGCGCAGGGACATCCTACAATGAGCAGTTCTTC. This sequence encodes CASSAGTSYNEQFF.

The chain combines TRBV7-2 with TRBJ1-2; TRBD1 aligns across 7 bases. CDR3 length: 14 residues. Germline CDR1 is SGHTA and CDR2 is FQGNSA. J gave up 6 bases and V 3 bases, and 7 bases lay outside the gene matches. The CDR3 sequence is CASSLPGGWDGYTF. Here the CDR3 DNA reads TGTGCCAGCAGCTTGCCAGGGGGGTGGGATGGCTACACCTTC.

The rearrangement joins TRBV7-9 to TRBJ2-1; 10 bases are a match to TRBD2. This CDR3 region has 16 residues. Per germline, CDR1 SEHNR and CDR2 FQNEAQ (reference sequence). J was trimmed by 4 bases and V by 4 bases; bases with no gene match: 7. The CDR3, as DNA: TGTGCCAGCAGCTCCCGGGGGACTAGCGCTTACAATGAGCAGTTCTTC. It translates to CASSSRGTSAYNEQFF.

This clone was seen more than once but under ten times. The chain employs TRBV6-5 and TRBJ2-2; D unclear. The germline CDR1 and CDR2 sequences are MNHEY and SVGAGI. V gave up 6 bases and J gave up 6 bases, with 8 bases separating them. This CDR3 spans 12 amino acids. The CDR3 DNA follows: TGTGCCAGCAGGGCGGTCGCCGGGGAGCTGTTTTTT. It codes for CASRAVAGELFF.

This chain joins TRBV5-6 and TRBJ2-1, with TRBD2 matching over 10 bases. Looked up from germline, CDR1 is SGHDT and CDR2 is YYEEEE. Germline trimming cut 2 bases from V and 8 bases from J; bases unmatched to any gene: 13. This CDR3 has 17 amino acids. Here the CDR3 DNA reads TGTGCCAGCAGCTTTGGCCTAGCGGGGGCCCTCGTCGATGAGCAGTTCTTC. Translating gives CASSFGLAGALVDEQFF.

The chain recombines TRBV7-9 with TRBJ1-6; D is unresolved. CDR1 is SEHNR and CDR2 is FQNEAQ in the germline V gene (reference sequence). This CDR3 contains 14 residues. V dropped 0 bases and J dropped 10 bases, with 10 bases sitting between them. For the CDR3, the DNA is TGTGCCAGCAGCTTAGCGGGAGATGGGTCACCCCTCCACTTT. Translating gives CASSLAGDGSPLHF.

The chain has TRBV5-1 and TRBJ1-5; D gene ambiguous. Deletions cut 4 bases from V and 2 bases from J, with 10 bases between. This CDR3 is built from 14 residues. Germline CDR1 SGHRS, CDR2 YFSETQ. The CDR3 nucleotides read TGCGCCAGCAGCACGGGGTTGGGCAATCAGCCCCAGCATTTT. Its translation: CASSTGLGNQPQHF.

V gene TRBV29-1 combines with J gene TRBJ2-5; TRBD2 is a possible D gene (5 bases). Germline CDR1 and CDR2: SQVTM and ANQGSEA. Trimming removed 7 bases at V and 1 base at J, with 13 bases between. The CDR3 totals 13 residues. The CDR3 loop is CSGGRSGQETQYF. The CDR3 DNA is TGCAGCGGCGGCAGGAGCGGCCAAGAGACCCAGTACTTC.

DNA of the CDR3: TGTGCCAGCAGCGATACTCAGGGGTCCCGTGGCTACACCTTC. It is translated as CASSDTQGSRGYTF. V and J are TRBV9 and TRBJ1-2, with D possibly TRBD1 on 6 matching bases. Germline lookup yields CDR1 SGDLS and CDR2 YYNGEE. V shed 3 bases and J shed 7 bases, with 16 bases lying between them. The CDR3 is made up of 14 amino acids. The whole variable domain, filled in from reference TRBV9 and TRBJ1-2, reads DSGVTQTPKHLITATGQRVTLRCSPRSGDLSVYWYQQSLDQGLQFLIQYYNGEERAKGNILERFSAQQFPDLHSELNLSSLELGDSALYFCASSDTQGSRGYTFGSGTRLTVV.

V is TRBV7-2 and J is TRBJ1-4, with TRBD1 identical over 7 bases. V was clipped by 5 bases and J by 4 bases; unmatched bases: 4. This CDR3 region has 14 residues. Germline CDR1 SGHTA, CDR2 FQGNSA. The CDR3 coding sequence is TGTGCCAGCAGCAGGGACAGCTATAATGAAAAACTGTTTTTT. As protein: CASSRDSYNEKLFF.

The J gene is TRBJ2-7, the V gene TRBV5-1; D remains unclear. CDR1 SGHRS and CDR2 YFSETQ come from the germline V gene. The CDR3 loop spans 15 amino acids. Trimming stripped 4 bases from V and 0 bases from J, with 14 bases between. The CDR3 coding sequence is TGCGCCAGCAGCCTGACCGTGGGCCTCTCCTACGAGCAGTACTTC. The encoded protein is CASSLTVGLSYEQYF.

The chain employs TRBV30 and TRBJ2-7, with D tentatively TRBD1 (5 bases). Looked up from germline, CDR1 is GTSNPN and CDR2 is SVGIG (reference sequence). The germline V and J ends were trimmed by 0 bases and 6 bases, with 9 bases remaining between them. This CDR3 is 12 amino acids long. The chain's CDR3 is CAWSVQGGEQYF. The CDR3 bases are TGTGCCTGGAGTGTTCAGGGCGGCGAGCAGTACTTC.

V usage is TRBV7-8 and J usage is TRBJ2-4; perhaps TRBD2 as D (5 bases). V was trimmed by 1 base and J by 8 bases, leaving 18 bases between them. Looked up from germline, CDR1 is SGHVS and CDR2 is FQNEAQ. This CDR3 spans 16 amino acids. The CDR3 loop reads CASSLESAVTEDIQYF. The CDR3 coding sequence is TGTGCCAGCAGCTTAGAATCAGCAGTCACGGAGGACATTCAGTACTTC.

The V gene is TRBV6-5, the J gene TRBJ2-2; tentative D call: TRBD1 (5 bases). Trimming took off 4 bases at V and 3 bases at J, with 12 bases between the two ends. Germline-derived CDR1 and CDR2 are MNHEY and SVGAGI. The CDR3 is 15 residues long. The CDR3 bases are TGTGCCAGCAGTTCCCCGACCAGGGACACCGGGGAGCTGTTTTTT. As protein: CASSSPTRDTGELFF.

Remarks on this clone: An end of the junction differs from the germline gene, which may be a read error. V is TRBV6-2 or TRBV6-3 and J is TRBJ2-7; 9 bases fit TRBD1. This CDR3 region has 17 residues. Germline CDR1 is MNHEY and CDR2 is SVGEGT. The DNA of the CDR3 is TGTGCCAGCAGCCGGGGGACAGGGCATTCCCCCGATCCCGAAGCATGGTTC. Its translation is CASSRGTGHSPDPEAWF.

The V and J genes are TRBV20-1 and TRBJ2-7; no clear D. Between the trimmed V and J ends, which lost 7 bases and 2 bases, there was a span of 9 bases. Germline V gene lookup returns CDR1 DFQATT and CDR2 SNEGSKA (reference sequence). The CDR3 runs to 11 residues. The CDR3 loop is CSGEEAYEQYF. As DNA, the CDR3 is TGCAGTGGAGAAGAAGCCTACGAGCAGTACTTC.